Sequencing of this T cell receptor beta chain was carried out in a study of cytomegalovirus exposure and HLA in healthy donors. Findings of the study overall: Many donors shared some public TCRs, even though most TCR sequences were rare.

The PCR was carried out with 60 Vbeta primers and 13 Jbeta primers. Method: immunoSEQ multiplex PCR; TCRdb's copy keeps in-frame clones and lacks some. The sample lists around 120,000 clones; approximately 72% were seen once. Of note for this clone: Its antigen is as yet unknown.

The clonotype was recovered from a man aged 60-69 years in good health and CMV-seropositive. The sequenced sample was PBMCs.

The CDR3 DNA follows: TGTGCCAGCAGCTATCAAACAGGGGTCGGGGACTATGGCTACACCTTC. It specifies CASSYQTGVGDYGYTF. The chain recombines TRBV2 with TRBJ1-2; 7 bases are shared with TRBD1. With V trimmed by 6 bases and J by 3 bases, 13 bases remained unmatched. Germline CDR1 reads SNHLY; CDR2 reads FYNNEI. This CDR3 is built from 16 residues.